This TCR beta chain was retrieved from a study of long-term antiretroviral therapy in people with HIV. It was version v3.0 of the immunoSEQ assay that was run at survey level. Measured with immunoSEQ multiplex PCR; TCRdb has only the in-frame clones, and not every one. This table holds almost 30,000 clones, nearly 95% found once. This CDR3 contains 13 residues. The V gene's germline CDR1 is SQVTM and CDR2 ANQGSEA. The J segment lost 6 bases and the V segment lost 7 bases, leaving 8 bases of the junction unmatched. The origin of this receptor is a woman between 40 and 50 years old with HIV. This sequence joins TRBV29-1 and TRBJ2-3, with TRBD2 matching over 9 bases. Here the sequenced sample was unsorted PBMCs, taken about 6.5 years after starting antiretroviral therapy. The CDR3 DNA sequence: TGCAGCGCAGCACCTAGCGGGGTTGATACGCAGTATTTT. It codes for CSAAPSGVDTQYF.